These 19 T cell receptor beta chains originate from one sample sequenced in a study of blood T cell repertoires in COVID-19. TCRdb's copy holds only in-frame clones and misses some; the assay was immunoSEQ multiplex PCR. The top ten clones hold approximately 7.5% of a sample with 240,000 or so clones, about four fifths of them seen once. Sequenced material: peripheral blood. The receptors here all came from a woman of 80 years or more with COVID-19, enrolled during active disease.

With respect to this clone: The junction and the germline gene differ at one end; a read error may be behind it. The chain recombines TRBV6-6 with TRBJ1-5; TRBD1 agrees at 7 bases. CDR1 and CDR2 from the germline V gene are MNHNY and SVGAGI (reference sequence). This CDR3 is built from 16 residues. DNA for the CDR3: TGTGCCGGCAGTTACTACTATGGACAGGTCCTCCGTTCCATACATTTT. The encoded protein is CAGSYYYGQVLRSIHF.

V usage is TRBV11-3 and J usage is TRBJ2-2; TRBD2 might be the D (5 bases). Trimming took 5 bases from V and 6 from J, leaving 13 bases between them. The CDR3 covers 14 residues. From germline, CDR1 is SGHNT and CDR2 YENEEA. CDR3 region: CASSPRTGAGELFF. CDR3 in DNA: TGTGCCAGCAGCCCACGGACCGGGGCCGGGGAGCTGTTTTTT.

The rearrangement joins TRBV21-1 to TRBJ1-6; the DNA was not compared with TRBD1, the D call given in the table. TRBV21-1 is termed a pseudogene. The CDR3 consists of 15 residues. The CDR3 sequence: CASSAVGRGWSPLHF. CDR3 bases: TGTGCCAGCAGCGCAGTGGGCAGGGGCTGGTCACCCCTCCACTTT.

The chain combines TRBV12-3 or TRBV12-4 with TRBJ2-7, with D perhaps TRBD2 (5 bases). The CDR3 covers 12 residues. Trimming took off 6 bases at V and 4 bases at J, with 10 bases between the two ends. CDR3 sequence: CASRHGNYEQYF. As DNA, the CDR3 is TGTGCCAGCAGACACGGGAATTACGAGCAGTACTTC.

The chain joins TRBV6-5 to TRBJ1-2; 11 bases fit TRBD1. Trimming at V came to 1 base and at J to 7 bases, leaving 8 bases not matched to a gene. CDR1 and CDR2 (germline): MNHEY, SVGAGI. This CDR3 is 16 amino acids long. The DNA of the CDR3 is TGTGCCAGCAGTTACTACGGACAGGGGGCCGGAGGTGGCTACACCTTC. It yields the protein CASSYYGQGAGGGYTF.

V is TRBV5-6 and J is TRBJ1-1; possible D gene TRBD1, 5 bases. The CDR3 covers 14 residues. CDR1 and CDR2 (germline): SGHDT, YYEEEE. V was pared by 1 base and J by 4 bases, with 11 bases between. CDR3 sequence reads: CASSLRQGVTEAFF. For the CDR3, the DNA is TGTGCCAGCAGCTTGCGGCAGGGCGTCACTGAAGCTTTCTTT.

The rearrangement links TRBV3-1 (or the pseudogene TRBV3-2) to TRBJ2-3; TRBD2 aligns across 12 bases. There are 15 residues in the CDR3. After removal of 3 bases from V and 6 bases from J, the junction contained 4 bases not matched to a gene. Germline CDR1 reads LGHDT; CDR2 reads YNNKEL (reference sequence). CDR3: CASSQTSGGFDTQYF. The CDR3 DNA reads TGTGCCAGCAGCCAGACTAGCGGGGGTTTCGATACGCAGTATTTT.

The chain is built from TRBV29-1 and TRBJ1-1; a weak D match, TRBD1 (6 bases). CDR1 SQVTM and CDR2 ANQGSEA come from the germline V gene. The CDR3 spans 12 residues. The ends were cut back, 4 bases at V and 2 bases at J, with 8 bases in the middle. In DNA, the CDR3 is TGCAGCGTTGCCAGGGGTAACACTGAAGCTTTCTTT. Amino acid sequence: CSVARGNTEAFF.

The rearrangement links TRBV6-1 to TRBJ1-1; no reliable D call. Trimming stripped 2 bases from V and 9 bases from J, with 10 bases between. Germline loops: CDR1 MNHNS, CDR2 SASEGT. The CDR3 contains 12 residues. The CDR3 DNA follows: TGTGCCAGCAGTGAACGAGAGACTAAAGCTTTCTTT. Amino acids: CASSERETKAFF.

V usage is TRBV2 and J usage is TRBJ1-5, with D hard to call. Per germline, CDR1 SNHLY and CDR2 FYNNEI. V lost 0 bases and J 4 bases, leaving 10 bases between the germline ends. This CDR3 spans 15 amino acids. The CDR3 here is CASSEALGRNQPQHF. The DNA for the CDR3 is TGTGCCAGCAGTGAAGCGCTGGGCAGGAATCAGCCCCAGCATTTT. The full variable domain, its missing parts supplied by reference TRBV2 and TRBJ1-5, is EPEVTQTPSHQVTQMGQEVILRCVPISNHLYFYWYRQILGQKVEFLVSFYNNEISEKSEIFDDQFSVERPDGSNFTLKIRSTKLEDSAMYFCASSEALGRNQPQHFGDGTRLSIL.

For this clone: One end of the junction does not line up with germline, which may come from a read error. The rearrangement joins TRBV13 to TRBJ2-1, with D maybe TRBD2 (7 bases). The CDR3 has 15 amino acids. Germline V gene sequence: CDR1 PRHDT, CDR2 FYEKMQ (reference sequence). The CDR3 protein is CASSFWGGGPNQQFF. The CDR3 DNA follows: TGTGCCAGCAGCTTCTGGGGAGGGGGGCCCAATCAGCAGTTCTTC.

This clone came up many times. The chain employs TRBV27 and TRBJ2-7, with 9 bases aligning to TRBD2. This CDR3 spans 16 amino acids. Germline V lookup: CDR1 MNHEY, CDR2 SMNVEV (reference sequence). Losses at the gene ends were 4 bases for V and 0 bases for J; bases not matched to a gene: 7. This CDR3 is CASSSAGGASSYEQYF. CDR3 nucleotide sequence: TGTGCCAGCAGTTCAGCGGGAGGCGCAAGCTCCTACGAGCAGTACTTC.

The J gene is TRBJ1-5, the V gene TRBV5-8, with no clear D. This CDR3 is built from 17 residues. The V end lost 1 base, the J end lost 0 bases, and 14 bases lay between the germline ends. Germline CDR1 SGHTS, CDR2 YDEGEE. The CDR3, as DNA: TGTGCCAGCAGCTTGTACACGCGGAGTTATAGCAATCAGCCCCAGCATTTT. Translated: CASSLYTRSYSNQPQHF.

The rearrangement uses TRBV11-2 and TRBJ1-1; the D gene is possibly TRBD1 (6 bases). CDR1 and CDR2 (germline): SGHAT, FQNNGV. The CDR3 has 15 amino acids. The V end lost 0 bases, the J end lost 7 bases, and 15 bases lay between the germline ends. CDR3 in amino acids: CASSLDSGVLGEAFF. For the CDR3, the DNA is TGTGCCAGCAGCTTAGATTCAGGGGTTCTGGGTGAAGCTTTCTTT. The full variable domain, with the rest looked up from reference TRBV11-2 and TRBJ1-1, is EAGVAQSPRYKIIEKRQSVAFWCNPISGHATLYWYQQILGQGPKLLIQFQNNGVVDDSQLPKDRFSAERLKGVDSTLKIQPAKLEDSAVYLCASSLDSGVLGEAFFGQGTRLTVV.

The CDR3 loop reads CASSTGVNTEAFF. The CDR3 DNA reads as TGTGCCAGCAGTACAGGAGTGAACACTGAAGCTTTCTTT. V is TRBV6-4 and J is TRBJ1-1, with a tentative D call TRBD1 (5 bases). Looked up from germline, CDR1 is MRHNA and CDR2 is SNTAGT. V shed 5 bases and J shed 0 bases, with 7 bases lying between them. The CDR3 runs to 13 residues.

This sequence joins TRBV28 and TRBJ1-1; TRBD1 matches at 7 bases. There are 13 residues in the CDR3. Germline V gene lookup returns CDR1 MDHEN and CDR2 SYDVKM. J was trimmed by 11 bases and V by 3 bases; bases with no gene match: 9. CDR3 loop: CASSLEITGEAFF. CDR3 sequence (DNA): TGTGCCAGCAGTTTGGAAATTACAGGGGAGGCTTTCTTT. The full variable domain, with the rest looked up from reference TRBV28 and TRBJ1-1, is DVKVTQSSRYLVKRTGEKVFLECVQDMDHENMFWYRQDPGLGLRLIYFSYDVKMKEKGDIPEGYSVSREKKERFSLILESASTNQTSMYLCASSLEITGEAFFGQGTRLTVV.

This clone came up a few times. The J gene is TRBJ1-1, the V gene TRBV5-1, with 10 nucleotides matching TRBD1. Trimming cost V 3 bases and J 4 bases; bases outside gene matches: 3. Germline-derived CDR1 and CDR2 are SGHRS and YFSETQ. The CDR3 sequence is 14 residues long. CDR3 DNA sequence: TGCGCCAGCAGCTCTGGACAGGGGGGCACTGAAGCTTTCTTT. Encoded protein: CASSSGQGGTEAFF.

The chain is built from TRBV29-1 and TRBJ2-3, with unresolved D. This CDR3 contains 10 residues. Trimming took 8 bases from V and 2 from J, leaving 5 bases between them. Looked up from germline, CDR1 is SQVTM and CDR2 is ANQGSEA. The CDR3 spells CSSFTDTQYF. CDR3 DNA sequence: TGCAGCTCGTTCACAGATACGCAGTATTTT.

The chain carries TRBV2 and TRBJ1-5; possibly TRBD1 for D (6 bases). CDR1 is SNHLY, CDR2 FYNNEI, per germline. The CDR3 consists of 13 residues. The V gene lost 6 bases and the J gene lost 6 bases, with 12 bases spanning the gap. The CDR3 here is CASRQGPFQPQHF. Here the CDR3 DNA reads TGTGCCAGCAGGCAGGGGCCCTTTCAGCCCCAGCATTTT.